This is a list of T cell receptor beta chains from one sample in a study of T cell changes during pregnancy in multiple sclerosis. Assay used: immunoSEQ multiplex PCR; TCRdb lists only in-frame clones, some missing. The sample lists about 52,000 clones; 80% to 95% were seen once. This specimen consisted of CD4+ T cells from peripheral blood mononuclear cells, obtained after pregnancy. The receptors derive from a female donor in good health, enrolled as a control in a pregnancy study. The CDR3 runs from the conserved cysteine through the conserved F or W. A D gene is named only where the DNA matches it firmly. Not all rows give a size; the values are once, few, many and, for expanded clones, a class.

d_call j_call clone_size v_call cdr3_aa cdr3_nt
TRBD1 TRBJ1-4 few TRBV18 CASSQQGPTNEKLFF TGTGCCAGCTCACAACAGGGGCCAACTAATGAAAAACTGTTTTTT
. TRBJ2-4 . TRBV19 CASVALGAKNIQYF TGTGCCAGTGTAGCGTTAGGGGCCAAAAACATTCAGTACTTC
TRBD2 TRBJ2-1 . TRBV6-6 CASSYSSGGALEQFF TGTGCCAGCAGTTACTCTAGCGGGGGGGCTCTTGAGCAGTTCTTC
. TRBJ2-3 . TRBV13 CASSYGGLSTDTQYF TGTGCCAGCAGCTATGGGGGACTCAGCACAGATACGCAGTATTTT
. TRBJ2-7 . TRBV5-3 CARSCRLWAYEQYF TGTGCCAGAAGCTGCAGGCTTTGGGCCTACGAGCAGTACTTC
. TRBJ1-1 . TRBV10-1 CASRPGDTEAFF TGCGCCAGCAGGCCAGGGGACACTGAAGCTTTCTTT
TRBD1 TRBJ1-2 . TRBV7-9 CASSVAGQRNDYGYTF TGTGCCAGCAGCGTAGCGGGACAGAGGAATGACTATGGCTACACCTTC
TRBD1 TRBJ1-2 . TRBV6-6 CASRSGQNYGYTF TGTGCCAGCAGGTCGGGACAGAACTATGGCTACACCTTC
. TRBJ2-5 . TRBV5-1 CASSLGAPLQETQYF TGCGCCAGCAGCTTGGGGGCTCCCCTCCAAGAGACCCAGTACTTC
. TRBJ2-5 . TRBV27 CASNRSGGGGTQYF TGTGCCAGCAATCGGTCCGGGGGTGGTGGGACCCAGTACTTC
TRBD1 TRBJ1-2 . TRBV10-3 CAIETGGGYTF TGTGCCATCGAGACAGGGGGTGGCTACACCTTC
TRBD1 TRBJ2-3 . TRBV19 CASSASGTGGVDTQYF TGTGCCAGTAGTGCGTCCGGGACAGGGGGCGTAGATACGCAGTATTTT
. TRBJ1-1 once TRBV6-6 CASSYPPHIISTEAFF TGTGCCAGCAGTTACCCGCCCCACATAATCTCCACTGAAGCTTTCTTT
TRBD2 TRBJ2-5 . TRBV11-3 CASSLGAAGGPRETQYF TGTGCCAGCAGCTTAGGGGCAGCGGGGGGGCCACGAGAGACCCAGTACTTC
TRBD2 TRBJ2-3 . TRBV28 CASSPQKRGSTDTQYF TGTGCCAGCAGCCCTCAGAAGCGGGGGAGCACAGATACGCAGTATTTT
. TRBJ1-2 . TRBV9 CASSNPREVYYGYTF TGTGCCAGCAGCAATCCCAGGGAGGTGTACTATGGCTACACCTTC
TRBD2 TRBJ2-7 . TRBV7-2 CASSFGGGAREQYF TGTGCCAGCAGCTTTGGCGGGGGGGCAAGGGAGCAGTACTTC
. TRBJ2-1 few TRBV2 CATSYNEQFF TGTGCCACATCCTACAATGAGCAGTTCTTC
. TRBJ2-5 . TRBV6-1 CASSERGTSYF TGTGCCAGCAGTGAACGGGGGACCTCCTACTTC
TRBD1 TRBJ1-1 few TRBV7-2 CASSPTGGRTEAFF TGTGCCAGCAGCCCGACAGGGGGCCGGACTGAAGCTTTCTTT
TRBD2 TRBJ2-2 . TRBV2 CASKGVAGTGELFF TGTGCCAGCAAGGGAGTAGCGGGGACCGGGGAGCTGTTTTTT
. TRBJ1-4 once TRBV11-2 CASSPRGATNEKLFF TGTGCCAGCAGCCCCAGGGGAGCAACTAATGAAAAACTGTTTTTT
TRBD1 TRBJ1-5 . TRBV4-3 CASSQDGQGRQPQHF TGCGCCAGCAGCCAAGACGGACAGGGCCGTCAGCCCCAGCATTTT
TRBD1 TRBJ1-4 . TRBV7-8 CASSPRQGTLNEKLFF TGTGCCAGCAGCCCCAGACAGGGGACTCTTAATGAAAAACTGTTTTTT
. TRBJ2-7 . TRBV7-2 CASSSVTGSSSYEQYF TGTGCCAGCAGCTCGGTTACAGGGTCAAGCTCCTACGAGCAGTACTTC
. TRBJ2-3 . TRBV25-1 CASSDVGASTDTQYF TGTGCCAGCAGTGATGTGGGCGCTAGCACAGATACGCAGTATTTT
. TRBJ1-6 . TRBV7-2 CASRAGIGNSPLHF TGTGCCAGCAGGGCGGGGATAGGTAATTCACCCCTCCACTTT
TRBD1 TRBJ2-7 . TRBV15 CATSRARGQTYEQYF TGTGCCACCAGCAGAGCGAGGGGGCAGACCTACGAGCAGTACTTC
. TRBJ1-6 . TRBV18 CASSPPPGSGYSPLHF TGTGCCAGCTCACCACCCCCGGGATCCGGCTATTCACCCCTCCACTTT
. TRBJ2-5 . TRBV11-2 CASSLKEGRRETQYF TGTGCCAGCAGCTTAAAGGAGGGTCGAAGGGAGACCCAGTACTTC
. TRBJ2-2 . TRBV30 CAWGGSPRIRGELFF TGTGCCTGGGGAGGTAGCCCTAGAATCCGCGGGGAGCTGTTTTTT
. TRBJ2-5 . TRBV7-2 CASSLRRLGGPETQYF TGTGCCAGCAGCCTCCGACGTCTTGGGGGCCCGGAGACCCAGTACTTC
. TRBJ1-1 . TRBV11-2 CASSLDAGGDGAFF TGTGCCAGCAGCTTAGATGCGGGGGGGGATGGAGCTTTCTTT